This passage covers 18 T cell receptor beta chains from one sample sequenced in a study of early stage breast cancer tumors. TCRdb keeps only in-frame clones here, not all; method: immunoSEQ multiplex PCR. The sample has about 5,400 clones, 65% to 80% seen once. Sequencing was done on a sample of breast tumor tissue. The source is a person aged 55 to 75 with breast cancer.

The chain links TRBV19 to TRBJ1-2, with D perhaps matching TRBD1 (5 bases). This CDR3 spans 15 amino acids. The germline V gene encodes CDR1 LNHDA and CDR2 SQIVND (reference sequence). The germline V and J ends were trimmed by 3 bases and 1 base, with 12 bases remaining between them. CDR3 sequence (DNA): TGTGCCAGTAGTATCAGCGGGACGGATAACTATGGCTACACCTTC. Amino acids: CASSISGTDNYGYTF.

This chain links TRBV9 with TRBJ2-7, with 9 nucleotides matching TRBD2. The V segment lost 0 bases and the J segment 3 bases; nucleotides outside the gene matches: 4. Germline assignment: CDR1 SGDLS and CDR2 YYNGEE. This CDR3 has 15 amino acids. CDR3 region: CASSVEAGGLYEQYF. CDR3 in DNA: TGTGCCAGCAGCGTAGAGGCGGGGGGGCTCTACGAGCAGTACTTC.

Within the sample, this clone is large. The chain has TRBV7-6 and TRBJ2-7; D gene uncertain. The V gene's germline CDR1 is SGHVS and CDR2 FNYEAQ. V was shortened by 5 bases and J by 2 bases, with 10 bases between the two germline ends. The CDR3 is made up of 13 amino acids. Here the CDR3 reads CASSLLDPYEQYF. The CDR3 bases are TGTGCCAGCAGCCTCCTCGATCCCTACGAGCAGTACTTC.

The chain is built from TRBV7-9 and TRBJ2-3; no firm D call. The CDR3 spans 17 residues. V lost 5 bases to trimming and J lost 0 bases, with 18 bases between them. CDR1 and CDR2 from the germline V gene are SEHNR and FQNEAQ (reference sequence). The CDR3 DNA sequence: TGTGCCAGCAGCGTTAAAGTGATGGCGGTGAGCACAGATACGCAGTATTTT. Protein sequence: CASSVKVMAVSTDTQYF.

The chain combines TRBV7-9 with TRBJ2-4; no reliable D call. From germline, CDR1 is SEHNR and CDR2 FQNEAQ (reference sequence). The CDR3 length is 14 residues. V gave up 1 base and J gave up 2 bases, with 6 bases separating them. The CDR3 coding sequence is TGTGCCAGCAGCTTAGGCAGATCCAAAAACATTCAGTACTTC. This codes for CASSLGRSKNIQYF.

This clone has more than one count but fewer than ten. The chain has TRBV5-1 and TRBJ2-7, with 8 bases matching TRBD1. The CDR3 length is 14 residues. Trimming took 4 bases from V and 6 from J; bases not matched to a gene: 9. Germline CDR1 reads SGHRS; CDR2 reads YFSETQ. DNA of the CDR3: TGCGCCAGCAGCACCCAAGCCGACAGGGGCGAGCAGTACTTC. The encoded protein is CASSTQADRGEQYF.

Only a few counts were recorded for this clone. The CDR3 loop is CASSQDRYGYTF. The DNA for the CDR3 is TGTGCCAGCAGCCAAGATCGGTATGGCTACACCTTC. The V gene is TRBV14, the J gene TRBJ1-2, with D unresolved. CDR1 SGHDN and CDR2 FVKESK come from the germline V gene. Trimming removed 0 bases from V and 5 bases from J, with 4 bases in between. The CDR3 is 12 residues long.

The V call is TRBV27, the J call TRBJ2-2; no definite D call. The CDR3 extends over 15 amino acids. Per germline, CDR1 MNHEY and CDR2 SMNVEV (reference sequence). V gave up 4 bases and J gave up 4 bases, with 13 bases separating them. CDR3 protein: CASSYLGRGTGELFF. The CDR3 bases are TGTGCCAGCAGTTATCTCGGCCGAGGCACCGGGGAGCTGTTTTTT.

This chain links TRBV30 with TRBJ2-5; D is perhaps TRBD1 (7 bases). V lost 4 bases, J lost 5 bases, and 20 bases lay in between. The CDR3 totals 15 residues. Germline CDR1 reads GTSNPN; CDR2 reads SVGIG (reference sequence). In DNA form, the CDR3 reads TGTGCCTGGAAGGGGGCTTTTCGGAGGGTGGAGACCCAGTACTTC. Encoded protein: CAWKGAFRRVETQYF.

The rearrangement uses TRBV6-5 and TRBJ2-5; the D is unclear. Germline V gene lookup returns CDR1 MNHEY and CDR2 SVGAGI. The length of the CDR3 is 13 residues. The V end was cut by 4 bases, the J end by 5 bases, with 11 bases between. For the CDR3, the DNA is TGTGCCAGCAGTTCCCTCCTTCGGGAGACCCAGTACTTC. Translated: CASSSLLRETQYF.

The table lists this clone with a few counts. The chain employs TRBV7-2 and TRBJ1-1; no definite D call. This CDR3 region has 12 residues. Germline assignment: CDR1 SGHTA and CDR2 FQGNSA. Trimming stripped 1 base from V and 9 bases from J, with 9 bases between. The DNA for the CDR3 is TGTGCCAGCAGCTTAGATTGGCAGCAAGCTTTCTTT. It translates to CASSLDWQQAFF.

This clone was counted a single time. J is TRBJ2-6 and V is TRBV19, with 7 nucleotides matching TRBD2. CDR1 is LNHDA and CDR2 is SQIVND in the germline V gene (reference sequence). The CDR3 has 21 amino acids. The V gene end was trimmed by 5 bases and the J gene end by 2 bases; junction bases not matched to a gene: 21. The CDR3 here is CASSGWGREAVMVAGANVLTF. DNA for the CDR3: TGTGCCAGTAGTGGGTGGGGGAGGGAGGCCGTTATGGTGGCTGGGGCCAACGTCCTGACTTTC.

The chain uses TRBV5-8 and TRBJ2-7; weak D call: TRBD2 (6 bases). CDR3 length equals 12 residues. The V end lost 4 bases, the J end lost 6 bases, and 11 bases lay between the germline ends. The germline gives CDR1 SGHTS, CDR2 YDEGEE. CDR3 amino acids: CASSPGRGEQYF. The CDR3 DNA follows: TGTGCCAGCAGCCCCGGGAGAGGCGAGCAGTACTTC.

V is TRBV13 and J is TRBJ2-1; perhaps TRBD2 as D (6 bases). The CDR3 runs to 17 residues. V lost 5 bases and J 5 bases, leaving 22 bases between the germline ends. Germline CDR1 reads PRHDT; CDR2 reads FYEKMQ (reference sequence). The CDR3 DNA reads TGTGCCAGCAGCCTGACTAGTTTGAGGGGACCCGACAATGAGCAGTTCTTC. As protein: CASSLTSLRGPDNEQFF.

The chain links TRBV15 to TRBJ2-3; tentatively, D is TRBD2 (6 bases). Germline values: CDR1 LNHNV, CDR2 YYDKDF (reference sequence). Trimming left V 1 base short and J 2 bases short, with 13 bases between. This CDR3 has 16 amino acids. In nucleotides, the CDR3 is TGTGCCACCAGCAGAGCCGCGGGGAGCTTCACAGATACGCAGTATTTT. Translating it yields CATSRAAGSFTDTQYF.

The genes are TRBV19 and TRBJ1-3, with 7 nucleotides matching TRBD1. CDR1 LNHDA and CDR2 SQIVND come from the germline V gene (reference sequence). CDR3 length equals 16 residues. V was pared by 3 bases and J by 1 base, with 6 bases of the junction left unmatched. The CDR3 sequence is CASSISRDSSGNTIYF. CDR3 nucleotide sequence: TGTGCCAGTAGTATCTCAAGGGACAGTTCTGGAAACACCATATATTTT.

The count of this clone is one. The chain links TRBV28 to TRBJ1-4; D remains ambiguous. The germline V gene encodes CDR1 MDHEN and CDR2 SYDVKM. The CDR3 is 15 amino acids. The V and J ends lost 5 bases and 0 bases respectively, with 10 bases between them. The CDR3 region has the DNA TGTGCCAGCAGTGAACTACAGACAACTAATGAAAAACTGTTTTTT. This translates into CASSELQTTNEKLFF.

The chain combines TRBV5-1 with TRBJ1-1; 7 positions match TRBD1. The CDR3 contains 16 residues. Germline V gene lookup returns CDR1 SGHRS and CDR2 YFSETQ. J gave up 1 base and V 4 bases, and 10 bases lay outside the gene matches. The CDR3 nucleotides read TGCGCCAGCAGCCTTGGGACAGTCGGGACGAACACTGAAGCTTTCTTT. Residues: CASSLGTVGTNTEAFF.